The rows below give T cell receptor beta chains drawn from one sample of a study of regulatory T cells in long-lasting Graves disease. TCRdb called the multiplex PCR reads again in MiXCR, with one record for every CDR3 protein. The sample consists of about 440,000 distinct CDR3 sequences, about a sixth of them appearing once. The same data also contributed to another study, on T cells in Graves' hyperthyroidism and ophthalmopathy.

Specimen: peripheral blood mononuclear cells (PBMCs), collected at new diagnosis, from a patient treated with antithyroid drugs. These TCRs come from a woman aged 18-29 years with Graves disease. The CDR3 runs from the conserved cysteine through the conserved F or W. Each record gives: D gene, clone size, V gene, J gene, CDR3 protein, CDR3 DNA. D genes are given only for firm matches. Size tells how often a clone was seen (once, few, many) or the class of an expanded clone, and some rows leave it out.

d_gene: -; abundance: many; v_gene: TRBV2; j_gene: TRBJ2-5; CDR3aa: CASSLSRQETQYF; CDR3nt: TGTGCCAGCAGCTTATCTCGCCAAGAGACCCAGTACTTC
d_gene: -; abundance: few; v_gene: TRBV11-2; j_gene: TRBJ1-6; CDR3aa: CASSLPRGLNSPLHF; CDR3nt: TGTGCCAGCAGTTTACCGCGGGGGCTTAATTCACCCCTCCACTTT
d_gene: TRBD2; abundance: many; v_gene: TRBV20-1; j_gene: TRBJ2-3; CDR3aa: CSAPGLAGFTDTQYF; CDR3nt: TGCAGTGCTCCTGGACTAGCGGGATTCACAGATACGCAGTATTTT
d_gene: TRBD1; abundance: once; v_gene: TRBV29-1; j_gene: TRBJ2-1; CDR3aa: CSVTRGTGLANEQFF; CDR3nt: TGCAGCGTCACCAGGGGGACAGGGTTGGCCAATGAGCAGTTCTTC
d_gene: -; abundance: -; v_gene: TRBV12-3/TRBV12-4; j_gene: TRBJ2-6; CDR3aa: CASRPIDRAGANVLTF; CDR3nt: TGTGCCAGCAGACCCATCGACAGAGCTGGGGCCAACGTCCTGACTTTC
d_gene: -; abundance: many; v_gene: TRBV20-1; j_gene: TRBJ2-7; CDR3aa: CSARDLQQGNEQYF; CDR3nt: TGCAGTGCTAGAGACTTACAACAGGGTAACGAGCAGTACTTC
d_gene: TRBD2; abundance: few; v_gene: TRBV12-3/TRBV12-4; j_gene: TRBJ2-7; CDR3aa: CASSLWGLAAPYEQYF; CDR3nt: TGTGCCAGCAGTTTGTGGGGACTAGCAGCCCCCTACGAGCAGTACTTC
d_gene: -; abundance: few; v_gene: TRBV12-3/TRBV12-4; j_gene: TRBJ2-2; CDR3aa: CASSLSSGAAGELFF; CDR3nt: TGTGCCAGCAGTTTATCGTCAGGGGCCGCCGGGGAGCTGTTTTTT
d_gene: -; abundance: -; v_gene: TRBV15; j_gene: TRBJ1-4; CDR3aa: CATSRGELGLTGLFF; CDR3nt: TGTGCCACCAGCAGAGGGGAGTTGGGTCTAACGGGACTGTTTTTT
d_gene: -; abundance: few; v_gene: TRBV28; j_gene: TRBJ2-4; CDR3aa: CASREQGEPAKNIQYF; CDR3nt: TGTGCCAGCAGGGAACAGGGCGAGCCGGCCAAAAACATTCAGTACTTC
d_gene: -; abundance: -; v_gene: TRBV27; j_gene: TRBJ1-1; CDR3aa: CASSYGMNTEAFF; CDR3nt: TGTGCCAGCAGTTACGGGATGAACACTGAAGCTTTCTTT
d_gene: TRBD1; abundance: many; v_gene: TRBV2; j_gene: TRBJ2-3; CDR3aa: CATNRGRGDTQYF; CDR3nt: TGTGCCACCAACAGGGGGCGGGGAGATACGCAGTATTTT
d_gene: TRBD1; abundance: many; v_gene: TRBV6-9; j_gene: TRBJ1-5; CDR3aa: CASSSVYPDRVPYSNQPQHF; CDR3nt: TGTGCCAGCAGTTCGGTCTACCCCGACAGGGTCCCCTATAGCAATCAGCCCCAGCATTTT
d_gene: TRBD1; abundance: -; v_gene: TRBV6-5; j_gene: TRBJ1-1; CDR3aa: CASSYGGQGQRGTEAFF; CDR3nt: TGTGCCAGCAGTTACGGGGGACAGGGTCAGCGGGGCACTGAAGCTTTCTTT
d_gene: -; abundance: few; v_gene: TRBV9; j_gene: TRBJ1-4; CDR3aa: CASSPTHTTNEKLFF; CDR3nt: TGTGCCAGCAGCCCCACGCACACAACTAATGAAAAACTGTTTTTT
d_gene: TRBD2; abundance: few; v_gene: TRBV12-3/TRBV12-4; j_gene: TRBJ2-1; CDR3aa: CASSPRTSAYYNEQFF; CDR3nt: TGTGCCAGCAGTCCAAGGACTAGCGCATACTACAATGAGCAGTTCTTC
d_gene: -; abundance: many; v_gene: TRBV10-1; j_gene: TRBJ1-4; CDR3aa: CASGDQTYGDEKLFF; CDR3nt: TGCGCCAGCGGGGACCAGACTTATGGGGATGAAAAACTGTTTTTT
d_gene: -; abundance: -; v_gene: TRBV10-3; j_gene: TRBJ1-2; CDR3aa: CAIKGTVDYGYTF; CDR3nt: TGTGCCATCAAGGGTACGGTCGACTATGGCTACACCTTC
d_gene: -; abundance: many; v_gene: TRBV12-3/TRBV12-4; j_gene: TRBJ2-1; CDR3aa: CASSEYNEQFF; CDR3nt: TGTGCCAGCAGCGAGTACAATGAGCAGTTCTTC
d_gene: TRBD1; abundance: few; v_gene: TRBV7-9; j_gene: TRBJ2-5; CDR3aa: CASSQARGQGETQYF; CDR3nt: TGCGCCAGCAGCCAAGCTAGGGGGCAAGGAGAGACCCAGTACTTC
d_gene: -; abundance: few; v_gene: TRBV6-1; j_gene: TRBJ1-4; CDR3aa: CASGGRRLNEKLFF; CDR3nt: TGTGCCAGCGGGGGGAGGCGGCTCAATGAAAAACTGTTTTTT
d_gene: TRBD2; abundance: -; v_gene: TRBV10-3; j_gene: TRBJ2-3; CDR3aa: CAISSLAGWNTDTQYF; CDR3nt: TGTGCCATCAGTTCTCTAGCGGGCTGGAACACAGATACGCAGTATTTT
d_gene: -; abundance: many; v_gene: TRBV27; j_gene: TRBJ2-1; CDR3aa: CASSFWPPYNEQFF; CDR3nt: TGTGCCAGCAGTTTTTGGCCCCCCTACAATGAGCAGTTCTTC
d_gene: -; abundance: -; v_gene: TRBV27; j_gene: TRBJ1-5; CDR3aa: CASTHSRAQPQHF; CDR3nt: TGTGCCAGCACCCACTCCCGGGCCCAGCCCCAGCATTTT
d_gene: -; abundance: many; v_gene: TRBV3-1; j_gene: TRBJ2-5; CDR3aa: CASSQDGGETQYF; CDR3nt: TGTGCCAGCAGCCAAGACGGGGGAGAGACCCAGTACTTC